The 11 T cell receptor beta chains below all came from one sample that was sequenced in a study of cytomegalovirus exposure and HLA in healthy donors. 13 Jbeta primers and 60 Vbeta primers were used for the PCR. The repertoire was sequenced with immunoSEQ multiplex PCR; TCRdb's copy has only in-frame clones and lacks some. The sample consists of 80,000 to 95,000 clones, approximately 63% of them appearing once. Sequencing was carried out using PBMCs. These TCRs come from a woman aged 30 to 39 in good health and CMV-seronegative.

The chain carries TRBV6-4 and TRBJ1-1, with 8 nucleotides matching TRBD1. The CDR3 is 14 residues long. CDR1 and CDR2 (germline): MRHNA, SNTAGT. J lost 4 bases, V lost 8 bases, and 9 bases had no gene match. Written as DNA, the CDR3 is TGTGCCAGCTCGACAGGGGCGACGGGCACTGAAGCTTTCTTT. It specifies CASSTGATGTEAFF.

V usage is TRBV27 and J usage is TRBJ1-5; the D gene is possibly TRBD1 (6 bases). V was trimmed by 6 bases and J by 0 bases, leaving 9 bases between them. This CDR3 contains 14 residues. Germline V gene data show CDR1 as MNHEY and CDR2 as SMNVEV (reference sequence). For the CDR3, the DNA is TGTGCCAGCAGCCACAGGGATAGCAATCAGCCCCAGCATTTT. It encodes CASSHRDSNQPQHF.

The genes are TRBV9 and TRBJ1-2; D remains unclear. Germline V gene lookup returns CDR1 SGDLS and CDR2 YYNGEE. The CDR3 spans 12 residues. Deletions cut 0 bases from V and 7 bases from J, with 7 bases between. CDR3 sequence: CASSVGGGGYTF. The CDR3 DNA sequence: TGTGCCAGCAGCGTAGGGGGAGGTGGCTACACCTTC.

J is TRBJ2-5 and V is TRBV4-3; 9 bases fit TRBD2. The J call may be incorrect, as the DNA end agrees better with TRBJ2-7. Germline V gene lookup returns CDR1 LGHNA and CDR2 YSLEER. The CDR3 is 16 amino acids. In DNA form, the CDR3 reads TGCGCCAGCAGCCAAGCGGGCGGGAGGGCCTTAGACGAGCAGTACTTC. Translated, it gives CASSQAGGRALDEQYF.

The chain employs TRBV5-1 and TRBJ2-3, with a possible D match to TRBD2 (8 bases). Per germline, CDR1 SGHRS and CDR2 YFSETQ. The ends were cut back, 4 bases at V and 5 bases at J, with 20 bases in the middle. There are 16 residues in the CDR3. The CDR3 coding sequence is TGCGCCAGCAGCCCGGGACTAGGGGGCTCCCGAGATACGCAGTATTTT. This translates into CASSPGLGGSRDTQYF.

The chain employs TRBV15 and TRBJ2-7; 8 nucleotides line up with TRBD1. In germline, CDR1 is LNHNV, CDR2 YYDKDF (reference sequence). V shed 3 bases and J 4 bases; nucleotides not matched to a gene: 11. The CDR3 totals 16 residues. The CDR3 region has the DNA TGTGCCACCAGCAGGGGGGGACAGGCCAGTTATTACGAGCAGTACTTC. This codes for CATSRGGQASYYEQYF.

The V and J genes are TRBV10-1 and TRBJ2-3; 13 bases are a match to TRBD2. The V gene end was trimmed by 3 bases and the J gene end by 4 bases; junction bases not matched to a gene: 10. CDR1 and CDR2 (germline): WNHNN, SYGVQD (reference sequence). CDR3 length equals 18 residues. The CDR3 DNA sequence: TGCGCCAGCAGTGAAGCCTGGACTAGCGGGAGTAAGGCAGATACGCAGTATTTT. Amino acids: CASSEAWTSGSKADTQYF.

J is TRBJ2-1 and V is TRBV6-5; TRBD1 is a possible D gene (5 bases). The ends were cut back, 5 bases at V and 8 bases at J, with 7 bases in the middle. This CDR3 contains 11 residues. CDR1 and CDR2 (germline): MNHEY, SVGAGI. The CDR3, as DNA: TGTGCCAGCAGTCAGGGCCATGAGCAGTTCTTC. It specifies CASSQGHEQFF.

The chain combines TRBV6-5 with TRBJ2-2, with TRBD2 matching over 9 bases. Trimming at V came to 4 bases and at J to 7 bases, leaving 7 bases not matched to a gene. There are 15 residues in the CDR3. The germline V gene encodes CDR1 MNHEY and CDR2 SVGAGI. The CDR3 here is CASSSGLAFDGELFF. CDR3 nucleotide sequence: TGTGCCAGCAGTTCCGGACTAGCGTTTGACGGGGAGCTGTTTTTT.

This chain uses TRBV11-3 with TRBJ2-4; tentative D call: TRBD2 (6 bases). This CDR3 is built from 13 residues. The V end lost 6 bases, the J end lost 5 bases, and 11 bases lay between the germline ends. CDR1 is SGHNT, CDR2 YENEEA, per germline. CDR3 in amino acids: CASRRRDENIQYF. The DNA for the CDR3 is TGTGCCAGCAGACGGAGGGATGAAAACATTCAGTACTTC.

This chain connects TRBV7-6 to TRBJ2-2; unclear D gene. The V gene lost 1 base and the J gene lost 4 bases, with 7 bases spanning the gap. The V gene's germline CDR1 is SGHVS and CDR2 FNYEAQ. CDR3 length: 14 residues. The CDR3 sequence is CASSLGPITGELFF. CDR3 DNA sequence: TGTGCCAGCAGCTTAGGTCCAATCACCGGGGAGCTGTTTTTT.